This T cell receptor beta chain is from a study of CD8+ T cells in alopecia areata. For the study at large: Patients in the study were on tofacitinib for 6 to 18 months, then off it for 6 months.

General study points: In blood and scalp, many expanded lesional clones persisted during tofacitinib. How baseline CD8+ expansion relates to response remains uncertain (there was one nonresponder).

Germline CDR1 and CDR2: SQVTM and ANQGSEA. The CDR3 runs 13 residues. Losses at the gene ends were 6 bases for V and 4 bases for J; bases not matched to a gene: 8. Extraction of RNA preceded its reverse transcription into cDNA, which served as the sequencing template. The table came from immunoSEQ multiplex PCR; TCRdb's copy has only in-frame clones and leaves some out. Of about 180,000 clones listed, 53% were seen once; the top ten hold approximately 11%. Sample treatment: oral pan-JAK inhibitor, 5-10 mg twice daily. This clone was counted a few times. Its antigen remains unknown. This TCR derives from a human donor with alopecia areata. The specimen comprised CD8+ T cells sorted from blood, sampled at week 24, from a patient treated with tofacitinib. The chain employs TRBV29-1 and TRBJ2-7, with 8 nucleotides matching TRBD2. Here the CDR3 DNA reads TGCAGCGTCACCCCGGGGGGGTTGTACGAGCAGTACTTC. Its protein product is CSVTPGGLYEQYF.